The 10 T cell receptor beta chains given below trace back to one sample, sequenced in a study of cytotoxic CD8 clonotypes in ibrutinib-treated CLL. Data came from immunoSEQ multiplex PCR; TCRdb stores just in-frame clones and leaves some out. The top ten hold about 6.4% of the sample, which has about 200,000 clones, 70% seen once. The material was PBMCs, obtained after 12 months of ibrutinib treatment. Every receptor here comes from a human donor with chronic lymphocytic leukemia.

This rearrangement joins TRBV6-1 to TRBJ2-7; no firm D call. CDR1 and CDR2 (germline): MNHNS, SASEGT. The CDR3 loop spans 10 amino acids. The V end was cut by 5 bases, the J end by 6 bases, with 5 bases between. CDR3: CASSLLEQYF. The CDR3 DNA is TGTGCCAGCAGTCTTCTCGAGCAGTACTTC.

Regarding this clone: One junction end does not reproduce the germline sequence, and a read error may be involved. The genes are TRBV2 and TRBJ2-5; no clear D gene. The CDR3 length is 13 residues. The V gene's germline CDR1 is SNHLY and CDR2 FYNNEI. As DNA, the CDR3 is TGTGCCAGCAAAGACACAGCCCAAGCGACCCAGTACTTC. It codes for CASKDTAQATQYF.

The CDR3 region has the DNA TGTGCCAGCAGAGGGATAGCCCTGGATCAGTACTTC. Its protein is CASRGIALDQYF. V usage is TRBV2 and J usage is TRBJ2-7; no clear D gene. Germline lookup yields CDR1 SNHLY and CDR2 FYNNEI. The CDR3 is 12 residues long. Trimming stripped 6 bases from V and 10 bases from J, with 16 bases between.

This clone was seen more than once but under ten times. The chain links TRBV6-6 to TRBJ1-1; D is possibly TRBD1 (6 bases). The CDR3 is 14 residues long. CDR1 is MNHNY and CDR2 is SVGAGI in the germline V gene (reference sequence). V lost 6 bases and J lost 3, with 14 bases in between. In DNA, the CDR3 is TGTGCCAGCAGACCCCAGGGGAAACACACTGAAGCTTTCTTT. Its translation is CASRPQGKHTEAFF.

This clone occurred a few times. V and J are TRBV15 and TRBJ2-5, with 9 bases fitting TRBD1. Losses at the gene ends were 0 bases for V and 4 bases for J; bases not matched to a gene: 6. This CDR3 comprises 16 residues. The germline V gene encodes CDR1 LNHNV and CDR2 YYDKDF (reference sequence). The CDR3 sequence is CATSRDPPGQGETQYF. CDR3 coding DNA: TGTGCCACCAGCAGAGATCCCCCGGGACAGGGAGAGACCCAGTACTTC.

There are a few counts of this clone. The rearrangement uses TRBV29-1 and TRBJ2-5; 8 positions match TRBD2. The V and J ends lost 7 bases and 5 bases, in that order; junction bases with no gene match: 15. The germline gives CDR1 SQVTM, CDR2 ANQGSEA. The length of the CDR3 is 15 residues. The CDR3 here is CSGCTTSVVGETQYF. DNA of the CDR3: TGCAGCGGATGTACGACTAGCGTAGTAGGGGAGACCCAGTACTTC.

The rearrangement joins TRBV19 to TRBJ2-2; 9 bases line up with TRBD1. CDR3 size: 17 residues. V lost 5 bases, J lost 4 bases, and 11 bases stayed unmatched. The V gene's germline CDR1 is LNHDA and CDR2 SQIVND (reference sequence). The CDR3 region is CASSARTGALSTGELFF. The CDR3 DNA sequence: TGTGCCAGTAGTGCTAGGACAGGGGCCCTTTCCACCGGGGAGCTGTTTTTT.

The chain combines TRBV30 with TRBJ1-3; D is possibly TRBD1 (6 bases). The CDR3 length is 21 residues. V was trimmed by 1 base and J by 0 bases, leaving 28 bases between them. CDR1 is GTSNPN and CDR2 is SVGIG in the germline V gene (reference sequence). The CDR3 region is CAWSGWRTAEDRLLSGNTIYF. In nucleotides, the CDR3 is TGTGCCTGGAGTGGATGGCGGACAGCTGAAGACCGATTACTCTCTGGAAACACCATATATTTT. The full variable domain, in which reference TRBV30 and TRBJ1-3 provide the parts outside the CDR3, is SQTIHQWPATLVQPVGSPLSLECTVEGTSNPNLYWYRQAAGRGLQLLFYSVGIGQISSEVPQNLSASRPQDRQFILSSKKLLLSDSGFYLCAWSGWRTAEDRLLSGNTIYFGEGSWLTVV.

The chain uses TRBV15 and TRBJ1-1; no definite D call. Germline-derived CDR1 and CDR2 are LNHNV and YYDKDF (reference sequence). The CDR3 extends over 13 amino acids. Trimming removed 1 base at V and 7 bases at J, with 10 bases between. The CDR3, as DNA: TGTGCCACCAGCAGAGTGGGAAGGAGTGAAGCTTTCTTT. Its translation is CATSRVGRSEAFF.

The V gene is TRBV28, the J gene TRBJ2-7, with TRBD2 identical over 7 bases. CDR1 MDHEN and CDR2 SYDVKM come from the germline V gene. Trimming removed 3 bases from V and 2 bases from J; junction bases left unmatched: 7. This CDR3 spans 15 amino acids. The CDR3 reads CASSFSRGVPYEQYF. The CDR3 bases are TGTGCCAGCAGTTTCTCCCGGGGGGTACCCTACGAGCAGTACTTC.